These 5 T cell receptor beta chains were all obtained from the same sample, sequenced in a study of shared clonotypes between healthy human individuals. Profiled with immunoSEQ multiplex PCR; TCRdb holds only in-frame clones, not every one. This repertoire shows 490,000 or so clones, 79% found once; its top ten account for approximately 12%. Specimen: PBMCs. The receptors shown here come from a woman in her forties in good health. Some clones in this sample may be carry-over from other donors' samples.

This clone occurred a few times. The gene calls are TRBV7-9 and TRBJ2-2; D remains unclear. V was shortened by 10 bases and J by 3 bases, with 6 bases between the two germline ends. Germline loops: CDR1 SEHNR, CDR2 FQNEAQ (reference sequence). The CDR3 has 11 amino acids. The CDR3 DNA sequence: TGTGCCACATGGGACACCGGGGAGCTGTTTTTT. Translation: CATWDTGELFF.

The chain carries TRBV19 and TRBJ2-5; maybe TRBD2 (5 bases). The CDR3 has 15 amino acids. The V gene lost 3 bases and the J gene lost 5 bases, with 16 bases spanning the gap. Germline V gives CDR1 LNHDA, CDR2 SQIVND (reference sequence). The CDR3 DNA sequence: TGTGCCAGTAGTATTAATTTGGCTAGCCGGGAGACCCAGTACTTC. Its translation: CASSINLASRETQYF.

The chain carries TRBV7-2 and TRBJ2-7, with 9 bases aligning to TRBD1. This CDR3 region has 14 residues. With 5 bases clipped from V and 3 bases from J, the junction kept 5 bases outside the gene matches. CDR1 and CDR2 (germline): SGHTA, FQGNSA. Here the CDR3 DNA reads TGTGCCAGCAGCGCGGGGACAGGGTTCTACGAGCAGTACTTC. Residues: CASSAGTGFYEQYF.

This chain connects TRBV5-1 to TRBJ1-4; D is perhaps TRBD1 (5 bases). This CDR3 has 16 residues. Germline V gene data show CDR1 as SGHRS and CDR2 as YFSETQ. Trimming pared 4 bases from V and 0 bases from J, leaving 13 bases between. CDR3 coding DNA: TGCGCCAGCAGCCCCGATGGGGGGGCAACTAATGAAAAACTGTTTTTT. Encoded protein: CASSPDGGATNEKLFF. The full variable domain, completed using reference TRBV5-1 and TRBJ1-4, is KAGVTQTPRYLIKTRGQQVTLSCSPISGHRSVSWYQQTPGQGLQFLFEYFSETQRNKGNFPGRFSGRQFSNSRSEMNVSTLELGDSALYLCASSPDGGATNEKLFFGSGTQLSVL.

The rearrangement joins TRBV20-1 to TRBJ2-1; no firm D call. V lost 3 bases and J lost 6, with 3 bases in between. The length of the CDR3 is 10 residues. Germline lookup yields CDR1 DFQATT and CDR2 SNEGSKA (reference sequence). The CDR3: CSASFNEQFF. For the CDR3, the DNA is TGCAGTGCTAGTTTCAATGAGCAGTTCTTC.